A selection of T cell receptor beta chains follows, all from one sample in a study of T-cell memory formation after mild COVID-19. TCRdb re-called the 5' RACE reads through MiXCR, storing one row per CDR3 protein. The sample contains approximately 260,000 distinct CDR3 sequences, under 20% of which appear only once. The sample consisted of PBMCs or a T cell subset sorted from them (not recorded which). The source of these receptors is a man younger than 35 who had mild COVID-19 (a few samples of this study predate the infection). Cell type and time point are not known. Each CDR3 is given with its conserved first and last residue. A D gene is named only where the DNA matches it firmly. Some rows mark clone size as missing; the rest say once, few, many or name a class of expanded clone.

DNA: TGTGCCTGGACAATCGGGACTAGTTACAATGAGCAGTTCTTC
CDR3: CAWTIGTSYNEQFF
size: few
D: TRBD2
V: TRBV30
J: TRBJ2-1

DNA: TGCAGCGATGGTCCGGGAGGGGATGGCTACACCTTC
CDR3: CSDGPGGDGYTF
size: few
D: NA
V: TRBV29-1
J: TRBJ1-2

DNA: TGTGCCAGCAGTTACTACGGGACAAGGAAGTATGGCTACACCTTC
CDR3: CASSYYGTRKYGYTF
size: few
D: NA
V: TRBV6-5
J: TRBJ1-2

DNA: TGTGCCAGCAGCCCCACCGGGACGAACCAAGAGACCCAGTACTTC
CDR3: CASSPTGTNQETQYF
size: NA
D: NA
V: TRBV5-4
J: TRBJ2-5

DNA: TGTGCCAGCAGCTTGGAAGTCTCCGCAGATACGCAGTATTTT
CDR3: CASSLEVSADTQYF
size: few
D: NA
V: TRBV7-2
J: TRBJ2-3

DNA: TGCAGTGCTAGAGCACTTGTAAACGGACTCGGTTATGGCTACACCTTC
CDR3: CSARALVNGLGYGYTF
size: NA
D: NA
V: TRBV20-1
J: TRBJ1-2

DNA: TGTGCCAGCAGGTCCCTCAGGGATGGCTACACCTTC
CDR3: CASRSLRDGYTF
size: NA
D: NA
V: TRBV12-3/TRBV12-4
J: TRBJ1-2

DNA: TGCGCCAGCAGCTCCGGGACTAGCGGGACAGATACGCAGTATTTT
CDR3: CASSSGTSGTDTQYF
size: NA
D: TRBD2
V: TRBV5-1
J: TRBJ2-3

DNA: TGTGCCAGCAGCCCCTCCTCGACGAACACTGAAGCTTTCTTT
CDR3: CASSPSSTNTEAFF
size: few
D: NA
V: TRBV7-2
J: TRBJ1-1

DNA: TGTGCCAGCAGTCAGGGGGCGGAAGGAAACACCATATATTTT
CDR3: CASSQGAEGNTIYF
size: many
D: TRBD1
V: TRBV6-6
J: TRBJ1-3